Listed here are 21 T cell receptor beta chains from one sample, sequenced in a study of blood T cell repertoires in COVID-19. Clones were sequenced by immunoSEQ multiplex PCR, and TCRdb holds only the in-frame ones, with some missing. This sample carries about 160,000 clones, 82% of them seen once, and the ten largest clones take 7%. Sequenced material: peripheral blood. These receptors all come from a woman between 35 and 50 years old with COVID-19, enrolled during active disease.

The chain employs TRBV6-1 and TRBJ1-2; possible D gene TRBD1, 5 bases. Germline loops: CDR1 MNHNS, CDR2 SASEGT. Trimming removed 2 bases from V and 6 bases from J, with 10 bases in between. This CDR3 is 13 amino acids long. CDR3 loop: CASSETGDDGYTF. CDR3 bases: TGTGCCAGCAGTGAAACAGGAGACGATGGCTACACCTTC.

Written as DNA, the CDR3 is TGTGCCAGCAGCTTCAGGACTATACAGTACTTC. It encodes CASSFRTIQYF. The chain has TRBV13 and TRBJ2-5; the D gene is possibly TRBD2 (6 bases). The germline gives CDR1 PRHDT, CDR2 FYEKMQ (reference sequence). This CDR3 has 11 amino acids. V shed 3 bases and J shed 11 bases, with 10 bases lying between them.

This clone was detected only a few times. This chain joins TRBV4-1 and TRBJ2-5; tentative D call: TRBD2 (5 bases). This CDR3 region has 11 residues. The germline gives CDR1 MGHRA, CDR2 YSYEKL. V lost 3 bases to trimming and J lost 10 bases, with 9 bases between them. The CDR3 protein is CASSHRGIQYF. The CDR3 DNA is TGCGCCAGCAGCCACCGGGGAATCCAGTACTTC.

The V call is TRBV9, the J call TRBJ2-7; the match to TRBD2 covers 14 bases. The V segment lost 4 bases and the J segment 2 bases; nucleotides outside the gene matches: 11. CDR1 and CDR2 from the germline V gene are SGDLS and YYNGEE. The CDR3 loop spans 18 amino acids. The CDR3 sequence is CASSPRTGLAGGPYEQYF. The DNA for the CDR3 is TGTGCCAGCAGCCCTAGAACCGGACTAGCGGGAGGTCCCTACGAGCAGTACTTC.

The rearrangement links TRBV5-4 to TRBJ2-2; D is ambiguous. V lost 4 bases, J lost 5 bases, and 15 bases lay in between. Germline CDR1 SGHNT, CDR2 YYREEE (reference sequence). The CDR3 is 15 amino acids. The DNA for the CDR3 is TGTGCCAGCAGCCCGTCGGTCATGAGGACCGGGGAGCTGTTTTTT. Its protein is CASSPSVMRTGELFF.

The rearrangement uses TRBV28 and TRBJ2-1; TRBD2 agrees at 10 bases. Germline CDR1 MDHEN, CDR2 SYDVKM. Unmatched junction bases numbered 4, after V lost 8 bases and J lost 3 bases. This CDR3 has 14 amino acids. As DNA, the CDR3 is TGTGCCAGCGGATGGACTAGCGGCTACAATGAGCAGTTCTTC. Protein: CASGWTSGYNEQFF.

CDR3 nucleotide sequence: TGTGCCAGCAGCCTTCTCCTAGCGGGAGTCGGTGAGCAGTTCTTC. This sequence encodes CASSLLLAGVGEQFF. V and J are TRBV3-1 (or the pseudogene TRBV3-2) and TRBJ2-1; 10 bases align to TRBD2. Germline V lookup: CDR1 LGHDT, CDR2 YNNKEL (reference sequence). This CDR3 comprises 15 residues. V shed 4 bases, J shed 9 bases, and the junction held 9 bases outside the gene matches.

The chain employs TRBV7-9 and TRBJ2-7; TRBD2 matches 14 bases. The CDR3 totals 16 residues. Germline V lookup: CDR1 SEHNR, CDR2 FQNEAQ (reference sequence). Unmatched junction bases numbered 2, after V lost 0 bases and J lost 4 bases. The CDR3 DNA reads TGTGCCAGCAGCTTAGCGGGACTAGCGGGAGATTACGAGCAGTACTTC. It is translated as CASSLAGLAGDYEQYF.

The V call is TRBV14, the J call TRBJ2-1, with a possible D match to TRBD1 (6 bases). Per germline, CDR1 SGHDN and CDR2 FVKESK. The CDR3 totals 14 residues. V lost 5 bases, J lost 8 bases, and 16 bases lay in between. CDR3 in DNA: TGTGCCAGCAGCTACAGAACGAGGGGGTATGAGCAGTTCTTC. Translated, it gives CASSYRTRGYEQFF.

The genes are TRBV5-6 and TRBJ2-7; a possible D gene is TRBD2 (7 bases). Germline lookup yields CDR1 SGHDT and CDR2 YYEEEE. CDR3 size: 16 residues. V was clipped by 2 bases and J by 2 bases, with 17 bases between them. The CDR3 DNA follows: TGTGCCAGCAGCTTCCTGGGGGGGGGCCGGACCTACGAGCAGTACTTC. It codes for CASSFLGGGRTYEQYF.

The chain has TRBV3-1 (or the pseudogene TRBV3-2) and TRBJ2-1; D unclear. The CDR3 consists of 13 residues. The V gene lost 1 base and the J gene lost 9 bases, with 10 bases spanning the gap. Germline loops: CDR1 LGHDT, CDR2 YNNKEL (reference sequence). The CDR3 region is CASSQGDSAEQFF. Here the CDR3 DNA reads TGTGCCAGCAGCCAAGGCGACTCAGCTGAGCAGTTCTTC.

This clone showed up just once. The rearrangement joins TRBV27 to TRBJ1-2; D is unclear. Trimming took off 4 bases at V and 4 bases at J, with 10 bases between the two ends. The CDR3 contains 13 residues. Germline V gene sequence: CDR1 MNHEY, CDR2 SMNVEV (reference sequence). CDR3 amino acids: CASSSNLAYGYTF. In DNA, the CDR3 is TGTGCCAGCAGTTCCAACCTGGCCTATGGCTACACCTTC.

As to this clone: The same CDR3 is also encoded by other DNA sequences in this sample. This chain joins TRBV27 and TRBJ2-1; the match to TRBD2 covers 8 bases. Germline V gene data show CDR1 as MNHEY and CDR2 as SMNVEV (reference sequence). This CDR3 comprises 16 residues. V gave up 3 bases and J gave up 0 bases; unmatched junction bases: 4. CDR3 region: CASSLLSGSSYNEQFF. The CDR3 nucleotides read TGTGCCAGCAGTTTGCTAAGCGGGAGCTCCTACAATGAGCAGTTCTTC.

The chain couples TRBV6-6 to TRBJ1-1; D is undetermined. In germline, CDR1 is MNHNY, CDR2 SVGAGI (reference sequence). V was cut by 7 bases and J by 0 bases, with 12 bases left in between. The CDR3 covers 14 residues. The CDR3 here is CASINDGVNTEAFF. The CDR3 nucleotides read TGTGCCAGCATTAACGACGGAGTGAACACTGAAGCTTTCTTT.

The V call is TRBV10-3, the J call TRBJ1-1, with 8 bases matching TRBD1. The trim removed 10 bases at V and 2 bases at J, leaving 6 bases unmatched. The germline V gene encodes CDR1 ENHRY and CDR2 SYGVKD. The CDR3 contains 13 residues. CDR3 protein: CATRRGPNTEAFF. CDR3 sequence (DNA): TGTGCCACTCGCAGGGGGCCCAACACTGAAGCTTTCTTT.

A remark on this clone: Other DNA variants within this sample encode the same CDR3. The genes are TRBV5-1 and TRBJ2-7; D is undetermined. Trimming took off 0 bases at V and 3 bases at J, with 10 bases between the two ends. CDR1 SGHRS and CDR2 YFSETQ come from the germline V gene. The CDR3 is 14 residues long. The CDR3 DNA follows: TGCGCCAGCAGCTTGGCCGGCGGAAGCTACGAGCAGTACTTC. This gives the protein CASSLAGGSYEQYF.

This clone was seen more than once but under ten times. The genes are TRBV9 and TRBJ2-7; D not resolved. There are 14 residues in the CDR3. Germline-derived CDR1 and CDR2 are SGDLS and YYNGEE. Trimming took 4 bases from V and 4 from J, leaving 15 bases between them. The CDR3 coding sequence is TGTGCCAGCAGCCCCATGGCGGTTCCTTACGAGCAGTACTTC. As protein: CASSPMAVPYEQYF.

The chain employs TRBV19 and TRBJ1-1; 7 bases fit TRBD1. V was pared by 7 bases and J by 7 bases, with 9 bases of the junction left unmatched. CDR1 LNHDA and CDR2 SQIVND come from the germline V gene (reference sequence). CDR3 length: 13 residues. DNA for the CDR3: TGTGCCAGTACCCCGGGACAGTACGGTGAAGCTTTCTTT. The encoded protein is CASTPGQYGEAFF. Full variable domain (missing parts from reference TRBV19 and TRBJ1-1): DGGITQSPKYLFRKEGQNVTLSCEQNLNHDAMYWYRQDPGQGLRLIYYSQIVNDFQKGDIAEGYSVSREKKESFPLTVTSAQKNPTAFYLCASTPGQYGEAFFGQGTRLTVV.

V usage is TRBV24-1 and J usage is TRBJ2-1; 10 nucleotides match TRBD2. J lost 9 bases, V lost 7 bases, and 5 bases had no gene match. The CDR3 is made up of 13 amino acids. CDR1 is KGHDR and CDR2 is SFDVKD in the germline V gene. In DNA, the CDR3 is TGTGCCACCAGCCATGGGACTAGCGCTGAGCAGTTCTTC. Encoded protein: CATSHGTSAEQFF.

Of note for this clone: At one end the junction does not follow the germline gene, possibly because of a read error. The V and J genes are TRBV12-5 and TRBJ1-2; a weak D match, TRBD1 (6 bases). The CDR3 totals 12 residues. Per germline, CDR1 LGHNT and CDR2 FRNRAP. The CDR3: CASGLGQGSVAF. The CDR3 DNA sequence: TGTGCTAGTGGTTTGGGCCAGGGGAGCGTCGCCTTC.

The CDR3 reads CAISAHGSYNEQFF. CDR3 nucleotide sequence: TGTGCCATAAGCGCCCACGGCTCCTACAATGAGCAGTTCTTC. The chain couples TRBV6-6 to TRBJ2-1, with D hard to call. The V end was cut by 10 bases, the J end by 0 bases, with 13 bases between. Germline V gene sequence: CDR1 MNHNY, CDR2 SVGAGI (reference sequence). The CDR3 extends over 14 amino acids.